This passage covers 20 T cell receptor beta chains from one sample sequenced in a study of T cell responses to AZD1222 COVID-19 vaccine. TCRdb keeps only in-frame clones here, not all; method: immunoSEQ multiplex PCR. The table records approximately 99,000 clones, roughly 85% of them present only once. The sequencing here drew on peripheral blood, taken on day 0 of AZD1222 vaccination. The receptor set was obtained from an adult in good health.

This clone was seen only once. The chain uses TRBV5-4 and TRBJ1-1, with TRBD1 as a possible D gene (5 bases). Trimming removed 3 bases at V and 10 bases at J, with 16 bases between. CDR1 is SGHNT, CDR2 YYREEE, per germline (reference sequence). The CDR3 spans 13 residues. The CDR3 DNA sequence: TGTGCCAGCAGCTCCGCCGGGGCGGATGCAGCTTTCTTT. Protein: CASSSAGADAAFF.

The chain combines TRBV19 with TRBJ2-1, with 9 bases matching TRBD2. This CDR3 is built from 15 residues. Germline V gives CDR1 LNHDA, CDR2 SQIVND (reference sequence). Losses at the gene ends were 7 bases for V and 9 bases for J; bases not matched to a gene: 13. In nucleotides, the CDR3 is TGTGCCAGTACCTATAGCGGGAGAACCCCCCCTGAGCAGTTCTTC. This gives the protein CASTYSGRTPPEQFF.

The rearrangement uses TRBV13 and TRBJ2-2; 11 bases are a match to TRBD2. CDR3 size: 19 residues. Germline lookup yields CDR1 PRHDT and CDR2 FYEKMQ (reference sequence). V shed 2 bases and J 1 base; nucleotides not matched to a gene: 9. The DNA for the CDR3 is TGTGCCAGCAGCTTAACGTACAGGGGACTAGCGGAGAACACCGGGGAGCTGTTTTTT. It specifies CASSLTYRGLAENTGELFF.

The gene calls are TRBV15 and TRBJ1-6; TRBD1 might be the D (5 bases). The CDR3 length is 14 residues. Between the trimmed V and J ends, which lost 4 bases and 7 bases, there was a span of 11 bases. CDR1 LNHNV and CDR2 YYDKDF come from the germline V gene (reference sequence). CDR3 coding DNA: TGTGCCACCAGCACCCAGACAGAGAATTCACCCCTCCACTTT. Residues: CATSTQTENSPLHF.

The gene calls are TRBV5-4 and TRBJ2-2, with a tentative D call TRBD1 (6 bases). Trimming took off 4 bases at V and 5 bases at J, with 12 bases between the two ends. Per germline, CDR1 SGHNT and CDR2 YYREEE (reference sequence). The CDR3 has 14 residues. The chain's CDR3 is CASSQPTGTGELFF. The CDR3 nucleotides read TGTGCCAGCAGCCAGCCGACAGGAACCGGGGAGCTGTTTTTT.

This chain connects TRBV4-3 to TRBJ2-3; possibly TRBD2 for D (6 bases). This CDR3 is built from 17 residues. The ends were cut back, 0 bases at V and 4 bases at J, with 17 bases in the middle. Germline V gene lookup returns CDR1 LGHNA and CDR2 YSLEER. This CDR3 reads CASSQEVVGSRADTQYF. The CDR3 DNA reads as TGCGCCAGCAGCCAAGAGGTCGTCGGGAGCCGGGCAGATACGCAGTATTTT.

As for this clone: The junction shows a germline mismatch at one end, possibly a read error. The CDR3 spells CASSAGQGSHEQYF. CDR3 sequence (DNA): TGTGCCAGCAGCGCGGGACAGGGCTCCCACGAGCAGTACTTC. The rearrangement joins TRBV5-4 to TRBJ2-7, with TRBD1 matching 9 bases. This CDR3 comprises 14 residues. Germline CDR1 reads SGHNT; CDR2 reads YYREEE (reference sequence). Combining the CDR3 with reference TRBV5-4 and TRBJ2-7 gives the whole variable domain ETGVTQSPTHLIKTRGQQVTLRCSSQSGHNTVSWYQQALGQGPQFIFQYYREEENGRGNFPPRFSGLQFPNYSSELNVNALELDDSALYLCASSAGQGSHEQYFGPGTRLTVT.

With regard to this clone: The sample contains more than one DNA sequence encoding this CDR3. The rearrangement joins TRBV19 to TRBJ1-1; TRBD1 might be the D (5 bases). Germline V CDR1 and CDR2: LNHDA, SQIVND (reference sequence). V was clipped by 1 base and J by 4 bases, with 10 bases between them. There are 14 residues in the CDR3. CDR3 sequence: CASSIVQGGTEAFF. The CDR3 bases are TGTGCCAGTAGTATAGTGCAGGGAGGCACTGAAGCTTTCTTT.

The chain carries TRBV7-2 and TRBJ2-1; D possibly corresponds to TRBD2 (6 bases). The CDR3 sequence is 17 residues long. V shed 3 bases and J shed 7 bases, with 22 bases lying between them. Germline CDR1 and CDR2: SGHTA and FQGNSA. CDR3 region: CASSLAMPSPRGNEQFF. The CDR3 bases are TGTGCCAGCAGCTTGGCTATGCCGTCGCCCCGGGGGAATGAGCAGTTCTTC.

The rearrangement uses TRBV9 and TRBJ1-4; 9 nucleotides agree with TRBD1. The V gene end was trimmed by 4 bases and the J gene end by 7 bases; junction bases not matched to a gene: 2. This CDR3 is 13 amino acids long. Germline CDR1 reads SGDLS; CDR2 reads YYNGEE. DNA of the CDR3: TGTGCCAGCAGCCGACAGGGGGTTGAAAAACTGTTTTTT. Translating it yields CASSRQGVEKLFF. Variable domain in full (rest from reference TRBV9 and TRBJ1-4): DSGVTQTPKHLITATGQRVTLRCSPRSGDLSVYWYQQSLDQGLQFLIQYYNGEERAKGNILERFSAQQFPDLHSELNLSSLELGDSALYFCASSRQGVEKLFFGSGTQLSVL.

The chain's CDR3 is CASSLIGTQYF. The CDR3 coding sequence is TGTGCCAGCAGCTTAATAGGGACCCAGTACTTC. The V and J genes are TRBV7-9 and TRBJ2-5; D remains ambiguous. Between the trimmed V and J ends, which lost 2 bases and 7 bases, there was a span of 5 bases. The germline gives CDR1 SEHNR, CDR2 FQNEAQ (reference sequence). The CDR3 has 11 residues.

The chain uses TRBV18 and TRBJ2-6, with D maybe TRBD2 (6 bases). CDR1 and CDR2 (germline): KGHSH, LQKENI. The CDR3 runs to 13 residues. V lost 8 bases and J lost 1, with 6 bases in between. CDR3 nucleotide sequence: TGTGCCAGCGGGACTTCTGGGGCCAACGTCCTGACTTTC. This encodes CASGTSGANVLTF.

This clone appeared once. The chain recombines TRBV11-1 with TRBJ2-7; 7 bases fit TRBD1. This CDR3 is 15 amino acids long. Germline V CDR1 and CDR2: SGHAT, FQDESV (reference sequence). With V trimmed by 2 bases and J by 1 base, 5 bases remained unmatched. The CDR3 DNA reads as TGTGCCAGCAGCTTACGGGACAGTAGATCCTACGAGCAGTACTTC. Amino acids: CASSLRDSRSYEQYF.

The chain uses TRBV12-5 and TRBJ2-1; TRBD2 matches 12 bases. CDR3 length equals 15 residues. The V segment lost 0 bases and the J segment 6 bases; nucleotides outside the gene matches: 0. Looked up from germline, CDR1 is LGHNT and CDR2 is FRNRAP. CDR3: CASGLVTSGSNEQFF. CDR3 nucleotides: TGTGCTAGTGGTTTGGTGACTAGCGGGAGCAATGAGCAGTTCTTC.

The rearrangement joins TRBV2 to TRBJ1-2; TRBD1 might be the D (6 bases). The CDR3 is 10 amino acids. Trimming cost V 8 bases and J 7 bases, with 8 bases left between them. Germline CDR1 reads SNHLY; CDR2 reads FYNNEI. The CDR3 DNA reads as TGTGCCAGCGTCAGGGGTGGCTACACCTTC. This codes for CASVRGGYTF. The full variable domain, completed using reference TRBV2 and TRBJ1-2, is EPEVTQTPSHQVTQMGQEVILRCVPISNHLYFYWYRQILGQKVEFLVSFYNNEISEKSEIFDDQFSVERPDGSNFTLKIRSTKLEDSAMYFCASVRGGYTFGSGTRLTVV.

The chain links TRBV7-8 to TRBJ1-2; 11 nucleotides match TRBD1. Per germline, CDR1 SGHVS and CDR2 FQNEAQ. The CDR3 has 14 amino acids. Trimming took 5 bases from V and 8 from J; bases not matched to a gene: 7. The CDR3 reads CASSPDRGLGGYTF. CDR3 sequence (DNA): TGTGCCAGCAGCCCGGACAGGGGGCTAGGCGGCTACACCTTC.

The chain joins TRBV6-2 or TRBV6-3 to TRBJ1-3; D unresolved. Trimming pared 2 bases from V and 2 bases from J, leaving 7 bases between. The CDR3 covers 14 residues. In germline, CDR1 is MNHEY, CDR2 SVGEGT. The DNA for the CDR3 is TGTGCCAGCAGTTACAGGGTCGCTGGAAACACCATATATTTT. Translated: CASSYRVAGNTIYF.

The chain recombines TRBV27 with TRBJ1-1, with no clear D. V lost 3 bases and J lost 0, with 11 bases in between. Germline CDR1 and CDR2: MNHEY and SMNVEV (reference sequence). The CDR3 consists of 15 residues. DNA of the CDR3: TGTGCCAGCAGTTTTATAGGCCTGATGAACACTGAAGCTTTCTTT. Protein product: CASSFIGLMNTEAFF.

J is TRBJ1-2 and V is TRBV19, with D uncertain. The germline gives CDR1 LNHDA, CDR2 SQIVND (reference sequence). V shed 3 bases and J shed 11 bases, with 16 bases lying between them. This CDR3 spans 13 amino acids. The CDR3 protein is CASSIGSAVLYTF. The CDR3 DNA is TGTGCCAGTAGTATTGGCTCAGCCGTTCTATACACCTTC.

This chain uses TRBV25-1 with TRBJ2-6; D is ambiguous. Trimming stripped 4 bases from V and 1 base from J, with 2 bases between. CDR1 and CDR2 from the germline V gene are MGHDK and SYGVNS. The CDR3 consists of 13 residues. In DNA form, the CDR3 reads TGTGCCAGCAGTGTGTCTGGGGCCAACGTCCTGACTTTC. This translates into CASSVSGANVLTF.